This T cell receptor (beta chain) was documented in a study of identical twins. CDR3 length: 12 amino acids. V lost 2 bases, J lost 4 bases, and 9 bases lay in between. The germline V gene has CDR1 DFQATT and CDR2 SNEGSKA (reference sequence). On this clonotype itself: Antigen unknown.

MiXCR, applied by TCRdb to the 5' RACE reads, yields one record per CDR3 protein. The sample carries about 1.7 million distinct CDR3 sequences, around 33% recorded once. Study-wide results and caveats: Out-of-frame alpha sequences shared between twins exhibited an excess of low generation probability. Within cord blood, abundant beta clonotypes carried fewer insertions, but memory repertoires showed no such trend.

The genes are TRBV20-1 and TRBJ2-7; tentative D call: TRBD2 (5 bases). The sequence derives from a newborn girl in good health. The sequenced sample consisted of cord blood. The CDR3 loop is CSARQEAYEQYF. CDR3 nucleotides: TGCAGTGCTAGACAGGAGGCGTACGAGCAGTACTTC.